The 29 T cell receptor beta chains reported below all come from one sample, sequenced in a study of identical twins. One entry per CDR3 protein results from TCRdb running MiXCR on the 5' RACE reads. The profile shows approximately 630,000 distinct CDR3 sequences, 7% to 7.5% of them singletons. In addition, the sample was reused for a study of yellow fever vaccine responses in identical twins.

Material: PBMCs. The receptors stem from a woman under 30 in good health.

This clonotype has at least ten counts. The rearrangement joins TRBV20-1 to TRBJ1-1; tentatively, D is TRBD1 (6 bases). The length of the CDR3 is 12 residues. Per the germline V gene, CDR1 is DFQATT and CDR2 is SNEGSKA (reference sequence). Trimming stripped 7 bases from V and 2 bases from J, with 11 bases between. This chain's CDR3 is CSVRGGNTEAFF. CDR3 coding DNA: TGCAGTGTCAGAGGGGGAAACACTGAAGCTTTCTTT.

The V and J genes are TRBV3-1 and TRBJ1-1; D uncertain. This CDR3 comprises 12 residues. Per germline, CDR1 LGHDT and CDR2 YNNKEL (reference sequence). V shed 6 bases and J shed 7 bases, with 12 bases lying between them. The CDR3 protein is CASSHSAGEAFF. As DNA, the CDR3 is TGTGCCAGCAGTCATAGTGCCGGTGAAGCTTTCTTT.

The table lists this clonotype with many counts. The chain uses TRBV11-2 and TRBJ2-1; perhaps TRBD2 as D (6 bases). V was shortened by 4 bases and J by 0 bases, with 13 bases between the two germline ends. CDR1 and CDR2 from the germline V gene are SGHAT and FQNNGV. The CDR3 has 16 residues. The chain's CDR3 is CASSSPRGSSYNEQFF. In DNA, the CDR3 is TGTGCCAGCAGCTCCCCGCGGGGATCCTCCTACAATGAGCAGTTCTTC.

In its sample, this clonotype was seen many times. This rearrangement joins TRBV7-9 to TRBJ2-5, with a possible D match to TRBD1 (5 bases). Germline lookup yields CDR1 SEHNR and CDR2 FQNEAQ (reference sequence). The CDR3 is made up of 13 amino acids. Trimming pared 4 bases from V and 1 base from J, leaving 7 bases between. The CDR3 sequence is CASSSGFQETQYF. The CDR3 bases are TGTGCCAGCAGCTCAGGGTTCCAAGAGACCCAGTACTTC.

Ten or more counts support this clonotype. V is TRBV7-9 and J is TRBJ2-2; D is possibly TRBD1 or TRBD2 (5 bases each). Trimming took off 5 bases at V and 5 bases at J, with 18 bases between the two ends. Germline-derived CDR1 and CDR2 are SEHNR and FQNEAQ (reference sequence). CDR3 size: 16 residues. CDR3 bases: TGTGCCAGCAGCATTTCCGGGACGGAGACGACCGGGGAGCTGTTTTTT. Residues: CASSISGTETTGELFF.

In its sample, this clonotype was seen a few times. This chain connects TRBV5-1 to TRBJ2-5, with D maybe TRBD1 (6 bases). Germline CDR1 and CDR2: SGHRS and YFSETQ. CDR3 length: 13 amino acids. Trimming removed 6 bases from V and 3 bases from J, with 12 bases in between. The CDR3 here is CASTYREKETQYF. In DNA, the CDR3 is TGCGCCAGCACGTACAGGGAGAAAGAGACCCAGTACTTC.

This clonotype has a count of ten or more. This CDR3 reads CAISASTSGSYNEQFF. DNA of the CDR3: TGTGCCATCAGCGCCTCGACATCGGGCTCCTACAATGAGCAGTTCTTC. This chain joins TRBV10-3 and TRBJ2-1; D remains unclear. Germline values: CDR1 ENHRY, CDR2 SYGVKD. This CDR3 spans 16 amino acids. V was shortened by 6 bases and J by 0 bases, with 15 bases between the two germline ends.

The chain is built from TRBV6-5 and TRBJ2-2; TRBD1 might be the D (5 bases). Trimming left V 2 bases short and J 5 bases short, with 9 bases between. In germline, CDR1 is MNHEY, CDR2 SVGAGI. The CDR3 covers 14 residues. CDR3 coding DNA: TGTGCCAGCAGTTACGTTTCAGGGACCGGGGAGCTGTTTTTT. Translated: CASSYVSGTGELFF.

Here the CDR3 reads CASTPGLAGELFF. In DNA form, the CDR3 reads TGTGCCAGTACCCCAGGCCTGGCCGGGGAGCTGTTTTTT. The chain employs TRBV19 and TRBJ2-2; D is uncertain. Trimming left V 7 bases short and J 6 bases short, with 12 bases between. The length of the CDR3 is 13 residues. Per the germline V gene, CDR1 is LNHDA and CDR2 is SQIVND (reference sequence).

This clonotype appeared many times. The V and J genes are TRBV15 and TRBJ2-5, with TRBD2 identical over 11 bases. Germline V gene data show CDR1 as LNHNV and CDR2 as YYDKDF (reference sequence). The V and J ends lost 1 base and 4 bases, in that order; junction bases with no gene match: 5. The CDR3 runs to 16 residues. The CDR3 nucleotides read TGTGCCACCAGCAGAGTGATAGCGGGGGGGCCAGAGACCCAGTACTTC. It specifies CATSRVIAGGPETQYF.

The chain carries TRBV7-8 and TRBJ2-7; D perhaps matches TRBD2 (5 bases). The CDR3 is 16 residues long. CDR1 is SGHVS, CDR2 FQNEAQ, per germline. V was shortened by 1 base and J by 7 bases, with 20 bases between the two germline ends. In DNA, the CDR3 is TGTGCCAGCAGCTTAGGGCAGGTTGGACTCCTTGGAGAGCAGTACGTC. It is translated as CASSLGQVGLLGEQYV.

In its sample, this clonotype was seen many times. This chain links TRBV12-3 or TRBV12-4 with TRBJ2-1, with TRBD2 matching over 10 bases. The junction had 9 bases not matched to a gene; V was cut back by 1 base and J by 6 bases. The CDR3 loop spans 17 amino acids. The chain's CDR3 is CASSLGWGRLAGNEQFF. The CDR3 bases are TGTGCCAGCAGTTTAGGTTGGGGGAGACTAGCGGGCAATGAGCAGTTCTTC.

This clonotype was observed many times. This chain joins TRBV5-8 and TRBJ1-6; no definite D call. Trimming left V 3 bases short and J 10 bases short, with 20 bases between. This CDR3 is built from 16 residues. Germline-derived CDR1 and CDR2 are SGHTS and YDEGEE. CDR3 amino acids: CASSYSRGFLSSPLHF. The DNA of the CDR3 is TGTGCCAGCAGCTACTCCCGGGGTTTTTTGTCGTCACCCCTCCACTTT.

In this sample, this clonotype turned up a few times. In DNA form, the CDR3 reads TGCGCCAGCAGCTTGGAATGGGTATCGGATACGCAGTATTTT. Residues: CASSLEWVSDTQYF. The chain combines TRBV5-1 with TRBJ2-3; D uncertain. CDR1 is SGHRS, CDR2 YFSETQ, per germline. This CDR3 contains 14 residues. V was pared by 0 bases and J by 6 bases, with 11 bases between.

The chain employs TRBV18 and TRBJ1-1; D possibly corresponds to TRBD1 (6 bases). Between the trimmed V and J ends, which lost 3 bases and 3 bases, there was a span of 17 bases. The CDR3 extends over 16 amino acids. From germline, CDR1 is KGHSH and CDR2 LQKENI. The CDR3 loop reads CASSPLQGGGDTEAFF. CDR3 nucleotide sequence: TGTGCCAGCTCACCTCTTCAGGGAGGGGGGGACACTGAAGCTTTCTTT.

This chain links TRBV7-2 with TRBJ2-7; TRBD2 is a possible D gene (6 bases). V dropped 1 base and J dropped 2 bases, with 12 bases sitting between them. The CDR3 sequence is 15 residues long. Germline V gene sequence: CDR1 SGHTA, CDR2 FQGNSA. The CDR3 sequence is CASSLEGGVPYEQYV. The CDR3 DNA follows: TGTGCCAGCAGCTTAGAGGGCGGGGTCCCCTACGAGCAGTACGTC.

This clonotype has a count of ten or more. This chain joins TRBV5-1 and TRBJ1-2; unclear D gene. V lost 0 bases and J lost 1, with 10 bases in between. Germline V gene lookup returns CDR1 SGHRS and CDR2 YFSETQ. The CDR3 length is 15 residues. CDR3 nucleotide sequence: TGCGCCAGCAGCTTGGGTGGACGGAGTAACTATGGCTACACCTTC. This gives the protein CASSLGGRSNYGYTF.

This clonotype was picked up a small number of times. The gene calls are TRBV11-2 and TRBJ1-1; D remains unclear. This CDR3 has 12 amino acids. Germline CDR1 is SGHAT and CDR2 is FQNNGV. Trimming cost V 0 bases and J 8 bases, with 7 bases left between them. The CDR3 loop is CASSLDMTEAFF. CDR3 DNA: TGTGCCAGCAGCTTAGATATGACCGAAGCTTTCTTT.

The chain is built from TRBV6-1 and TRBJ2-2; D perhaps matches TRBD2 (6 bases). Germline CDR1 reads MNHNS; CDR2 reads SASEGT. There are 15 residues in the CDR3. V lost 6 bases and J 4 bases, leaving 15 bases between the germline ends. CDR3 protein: CASSRLLAATGELFF. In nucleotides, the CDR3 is TGTGCCAGCAGCCGACTTTTAGCGGCCACCGGGGAGCTGTTTTTT.

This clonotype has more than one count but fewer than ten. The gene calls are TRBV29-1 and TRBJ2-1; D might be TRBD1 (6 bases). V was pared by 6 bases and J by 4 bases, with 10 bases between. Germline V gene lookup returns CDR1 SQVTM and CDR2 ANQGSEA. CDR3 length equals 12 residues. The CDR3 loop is CSVEQGYNEQFF. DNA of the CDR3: TGCAGCGTCGAACAGGGTTACAATGAGCAGTTCTTC.

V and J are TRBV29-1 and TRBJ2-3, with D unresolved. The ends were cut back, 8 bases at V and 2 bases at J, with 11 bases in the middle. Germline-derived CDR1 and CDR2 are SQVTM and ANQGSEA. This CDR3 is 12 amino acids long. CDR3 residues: CSFEDLTDTQYF. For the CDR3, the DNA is TGCAGCTTCGAGGACCTCACAGATACGCAGTATTTT.

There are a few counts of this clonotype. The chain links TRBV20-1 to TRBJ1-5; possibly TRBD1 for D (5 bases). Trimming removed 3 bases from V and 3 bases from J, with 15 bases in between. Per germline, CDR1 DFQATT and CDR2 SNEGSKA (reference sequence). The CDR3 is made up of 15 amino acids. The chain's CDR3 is CSARLGGASNQPQHF. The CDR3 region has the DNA TGCAGTGCTAGGCTTGGAGGGGCCTCCAATCAGCCCCAGCATTTT.

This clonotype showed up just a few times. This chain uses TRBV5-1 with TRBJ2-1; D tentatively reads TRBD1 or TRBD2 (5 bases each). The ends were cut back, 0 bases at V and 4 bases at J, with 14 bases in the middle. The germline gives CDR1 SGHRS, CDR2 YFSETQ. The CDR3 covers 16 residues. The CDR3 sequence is CASSLAGAPGYNEQFF. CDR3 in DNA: TGCGCCAGCAGCTTGGCCGGGGCTCCGGGGTACAATGAGCAGTTCTTC.

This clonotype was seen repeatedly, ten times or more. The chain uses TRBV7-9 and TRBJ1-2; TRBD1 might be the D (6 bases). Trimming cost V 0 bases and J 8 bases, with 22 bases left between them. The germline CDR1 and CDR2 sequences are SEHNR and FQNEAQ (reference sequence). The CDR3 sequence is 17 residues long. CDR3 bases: TGTGCCAGCAGCTTAGCAACAAACCGGGACATTGTCCGGGGCTACACCTTC. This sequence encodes CASSLATNRDIVRGYTF. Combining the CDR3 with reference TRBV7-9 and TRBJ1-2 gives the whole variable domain DTGVSQNPRHKITKRGQNVTFRCDPISEHNRLYWYRQTLGQGPEFLTYFQNEAQLEKSRLLSDRFSAERPKGSFSTLEIQRTEQGDSAMYLCASSLATNRDIVRGYTFGSGTRLTVV.

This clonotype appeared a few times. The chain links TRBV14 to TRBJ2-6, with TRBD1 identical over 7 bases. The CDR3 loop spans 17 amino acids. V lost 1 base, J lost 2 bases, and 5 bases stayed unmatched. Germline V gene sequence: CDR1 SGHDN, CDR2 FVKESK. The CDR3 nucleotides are TGTGCCAGCAGCCAAGGGACAGGCTTTCCTGGGGCCAACGTCCTGACTTTC. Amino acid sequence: CASSQGTGFPGANVLTF.

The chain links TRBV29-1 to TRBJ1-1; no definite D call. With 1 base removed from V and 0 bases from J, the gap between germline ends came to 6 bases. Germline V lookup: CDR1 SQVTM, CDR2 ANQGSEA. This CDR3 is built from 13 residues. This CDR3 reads CSVEGVMNTEAFF. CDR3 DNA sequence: TGCAGCGTTGAAGGGGTCATGAACACTGAAGCTTTCTTT.

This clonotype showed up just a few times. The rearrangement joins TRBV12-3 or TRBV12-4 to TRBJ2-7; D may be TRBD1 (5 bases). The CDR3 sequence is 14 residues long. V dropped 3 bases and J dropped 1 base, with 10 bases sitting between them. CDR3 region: CASSFQGTSYEQYF. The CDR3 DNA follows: TGTGCCAGCAGTTTTCAGGGAACGTCCTACGAGCAGTACTTC.

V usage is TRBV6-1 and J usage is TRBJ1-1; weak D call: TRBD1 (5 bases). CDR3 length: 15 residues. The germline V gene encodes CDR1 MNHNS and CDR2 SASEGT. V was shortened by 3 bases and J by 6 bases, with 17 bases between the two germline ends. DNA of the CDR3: TGTGCCAGCAGTGACGGTTGGGACGCCAATCCTGAAGCTTTCTTT. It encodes CASSDGWDANPEAFF.

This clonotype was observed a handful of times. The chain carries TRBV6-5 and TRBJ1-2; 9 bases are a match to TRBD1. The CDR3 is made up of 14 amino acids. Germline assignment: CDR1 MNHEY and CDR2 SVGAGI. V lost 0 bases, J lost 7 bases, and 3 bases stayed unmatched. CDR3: CASSYSGQGRGYTF. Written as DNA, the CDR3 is TGTGCCAGCAGTTACTCGGGACAGGGACGTGGCTACACCTTC.